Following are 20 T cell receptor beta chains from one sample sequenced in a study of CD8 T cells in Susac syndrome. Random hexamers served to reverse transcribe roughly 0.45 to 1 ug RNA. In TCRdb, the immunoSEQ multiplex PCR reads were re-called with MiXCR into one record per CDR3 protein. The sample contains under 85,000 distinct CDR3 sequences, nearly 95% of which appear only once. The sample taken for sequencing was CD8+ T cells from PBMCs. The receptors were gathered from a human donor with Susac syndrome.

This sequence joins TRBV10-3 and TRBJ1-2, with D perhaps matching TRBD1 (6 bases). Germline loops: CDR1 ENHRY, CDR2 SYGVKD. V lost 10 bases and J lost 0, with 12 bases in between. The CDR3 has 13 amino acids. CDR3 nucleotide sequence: TGTGCCACGTGGACAGAGACTAACTATGGCTACACCTTC. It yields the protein CATWTETNYGYTF.

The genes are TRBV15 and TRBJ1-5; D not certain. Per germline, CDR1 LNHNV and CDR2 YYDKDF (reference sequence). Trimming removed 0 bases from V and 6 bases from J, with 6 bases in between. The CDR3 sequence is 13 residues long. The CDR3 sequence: CATSREIGQPQHF. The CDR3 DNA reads TGTGCCACCAGCAGAGAGATTGGTCAGCCCCAGCATTTT.

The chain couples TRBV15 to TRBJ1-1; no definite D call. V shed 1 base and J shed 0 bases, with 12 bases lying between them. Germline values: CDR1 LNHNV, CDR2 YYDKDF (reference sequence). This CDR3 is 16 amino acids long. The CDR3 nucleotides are TGTGCCACCAGCAGAGGTCTTACGGACTTGAACACTGAAGCTTTCTTT. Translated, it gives CATSRGLTDLNTEAFF.

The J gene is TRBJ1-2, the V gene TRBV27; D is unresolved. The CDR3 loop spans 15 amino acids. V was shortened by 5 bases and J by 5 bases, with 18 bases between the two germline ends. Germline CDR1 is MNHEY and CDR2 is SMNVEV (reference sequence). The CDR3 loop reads CASSTLRQVGYGYTF. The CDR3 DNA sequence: TGTGCCAGCAGTACACTGCGACAAGTAGGGTATGGCTACACCTTC.

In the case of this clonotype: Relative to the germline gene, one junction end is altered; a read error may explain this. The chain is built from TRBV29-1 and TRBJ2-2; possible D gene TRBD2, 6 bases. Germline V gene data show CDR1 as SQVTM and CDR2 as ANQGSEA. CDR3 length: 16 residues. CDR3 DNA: TGCAGCGTTGGGGTTCCCCCGGGAGTTAACACCGGGGAGCTTTTTTTT. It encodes CSVGVPPGVNTGELFF.

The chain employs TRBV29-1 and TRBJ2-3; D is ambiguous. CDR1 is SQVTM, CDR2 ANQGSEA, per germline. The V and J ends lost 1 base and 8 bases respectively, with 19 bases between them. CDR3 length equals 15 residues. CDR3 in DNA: TGCAGCGTTGAAGGAACAGAACTAAGCCCTTTTACGCAGTATTTT. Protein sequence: CSVEGTELSPFTQYF.

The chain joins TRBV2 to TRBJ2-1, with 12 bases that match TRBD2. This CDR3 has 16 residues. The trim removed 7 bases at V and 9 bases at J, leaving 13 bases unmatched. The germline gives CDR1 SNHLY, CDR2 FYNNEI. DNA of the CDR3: TGTGCCAGCACCCCCTCGACTAGCGGGAGAATGGGTGAGCAGTTCTTC. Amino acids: CASTPSTSGRMGEQFF.

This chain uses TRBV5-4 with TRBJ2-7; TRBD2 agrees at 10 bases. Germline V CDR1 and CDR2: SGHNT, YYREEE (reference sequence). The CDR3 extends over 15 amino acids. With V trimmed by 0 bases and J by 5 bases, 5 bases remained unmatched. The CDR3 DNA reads TGTGCCAGCAGCTTGGACCCTAGCGGGAGTAACGAGCAGTACTTC. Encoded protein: CASSLDPSGSNEQYF. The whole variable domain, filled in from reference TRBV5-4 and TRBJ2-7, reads ETGVTQSPTHLIKTRGQQVTLRCSSQSGHNTVSWYQQALGQGPQFIFQYYREEENGRGNFPPRFSGLQFPNYSSELNVNALELDDSALYLCASSLDPSGSNEQYFGPGTRLTVT.

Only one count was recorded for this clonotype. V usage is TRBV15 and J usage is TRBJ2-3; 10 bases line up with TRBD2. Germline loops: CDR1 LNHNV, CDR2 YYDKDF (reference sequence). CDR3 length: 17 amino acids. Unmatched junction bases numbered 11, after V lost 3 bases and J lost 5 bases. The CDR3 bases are TGTGCCACCAGCAGGGACCATTCTAGCGGGAGTGGAGATACGCAGTATTTT. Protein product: CATSRDHSSGSGDTQYF.

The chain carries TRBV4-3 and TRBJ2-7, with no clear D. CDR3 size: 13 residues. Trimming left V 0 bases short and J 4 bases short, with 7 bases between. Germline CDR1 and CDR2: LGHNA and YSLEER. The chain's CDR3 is CASSQDVRYEQYF. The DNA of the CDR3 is TGCGCCAGCAGCCAAGACGTTAGGTACGAGCAGTACTTC.

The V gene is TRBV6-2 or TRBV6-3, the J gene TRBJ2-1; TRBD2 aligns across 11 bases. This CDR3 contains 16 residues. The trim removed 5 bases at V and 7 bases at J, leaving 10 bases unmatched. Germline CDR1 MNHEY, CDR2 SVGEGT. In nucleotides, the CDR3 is TGTGCCAGCAGTACCTTAGCGGGAGGGGTACGGAATGAGCAGTTCTTC. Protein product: CASSTLAGGVRNEQFF.

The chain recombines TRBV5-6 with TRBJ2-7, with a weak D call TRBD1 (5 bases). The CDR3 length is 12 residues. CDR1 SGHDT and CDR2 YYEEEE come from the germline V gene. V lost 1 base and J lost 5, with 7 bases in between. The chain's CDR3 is CASSLTGDEQYF. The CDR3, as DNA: TGTGCCAGCAGCTTGACAGGCGACGAGCAGTACTTC. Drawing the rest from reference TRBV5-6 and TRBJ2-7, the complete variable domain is DAGVTQSPTHLIKTRGQQVTLRCSPKSGHDTVSWYQQALGQGPQFIFQYYEEEERQRGNFPDRFSGHQFPNYSSELNVNALLLGDSALYLCASSLTGDEQYFGPGTRLTVT.

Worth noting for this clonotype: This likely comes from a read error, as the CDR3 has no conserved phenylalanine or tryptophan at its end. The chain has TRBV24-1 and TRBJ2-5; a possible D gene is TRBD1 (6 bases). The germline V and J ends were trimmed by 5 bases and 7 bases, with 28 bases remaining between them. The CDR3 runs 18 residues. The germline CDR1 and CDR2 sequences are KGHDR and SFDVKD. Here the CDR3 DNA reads TGTGCCACCAGTGGCTCCCACCATTGGGACAAGGGAGAGGGGACCCAGTACCTC. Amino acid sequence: CATSGSHHWDKGEGTQYL.

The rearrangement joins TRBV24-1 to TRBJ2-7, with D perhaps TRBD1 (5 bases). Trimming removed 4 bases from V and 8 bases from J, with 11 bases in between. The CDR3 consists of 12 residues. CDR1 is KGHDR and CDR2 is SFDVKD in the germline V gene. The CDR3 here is CATSDPLDKQYF. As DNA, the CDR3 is TGTGCCACCAGTGACCCCCTGGACAAGCAGTACTTC.

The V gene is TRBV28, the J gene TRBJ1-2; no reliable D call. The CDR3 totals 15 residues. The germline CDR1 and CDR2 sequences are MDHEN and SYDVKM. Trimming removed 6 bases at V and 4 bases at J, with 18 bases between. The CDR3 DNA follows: TGTGCCAGCAGAACTACAACGGATCTCTTCTATGGCTACACCTTC. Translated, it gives CASRTTTDLFYGYTF.

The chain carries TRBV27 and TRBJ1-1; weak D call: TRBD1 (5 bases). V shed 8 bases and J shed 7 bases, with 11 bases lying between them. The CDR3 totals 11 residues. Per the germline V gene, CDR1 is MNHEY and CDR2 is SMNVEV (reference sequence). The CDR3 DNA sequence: TGTGCCAGCGGGAGGGGCCTTGAAGCTTTCTTT. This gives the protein CASGRGLEAFF.

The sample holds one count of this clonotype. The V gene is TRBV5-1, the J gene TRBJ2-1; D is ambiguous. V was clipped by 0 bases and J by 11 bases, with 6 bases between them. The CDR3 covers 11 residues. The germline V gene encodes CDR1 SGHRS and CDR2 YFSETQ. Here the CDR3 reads CASSLGRKQFF. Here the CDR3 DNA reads TGCGCCAGCAGCTTGGGGCGGAAGCAGTTCTTC. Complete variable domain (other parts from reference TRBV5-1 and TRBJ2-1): KAGVTQTPRYLIKTRGQQVTLSCSPISGHRSVSWYQQTPGQGLQFLFEYFSETQRNKGNFPGRFSGRQFSNSRSEMNVSTLELGDSALYLCASSLGRKQFFGPGTRLTVL.

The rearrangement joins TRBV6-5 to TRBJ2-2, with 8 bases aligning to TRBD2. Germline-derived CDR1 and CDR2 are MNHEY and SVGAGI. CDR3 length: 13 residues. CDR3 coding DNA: TGTGGCTCGGGGGGGGGCGCGACCGGGGAGCTGTTTTTT. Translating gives CGSGGGATGELFF.

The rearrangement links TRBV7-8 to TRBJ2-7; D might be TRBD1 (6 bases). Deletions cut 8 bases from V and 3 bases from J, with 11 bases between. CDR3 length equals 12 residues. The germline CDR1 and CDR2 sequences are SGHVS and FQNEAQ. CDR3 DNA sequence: TGTGCCAGCGGACAGTTAAACTACGAGCAGTACTTC. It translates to CASGQLNYEQYF.

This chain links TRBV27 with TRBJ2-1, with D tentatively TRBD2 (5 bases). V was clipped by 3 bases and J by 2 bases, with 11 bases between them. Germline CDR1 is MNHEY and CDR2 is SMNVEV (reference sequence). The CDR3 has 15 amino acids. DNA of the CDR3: TGTGCCAGCAGTTTGATCGGGAATCCCTACAATGAGCAGTTCTTC. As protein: CASSLIGNPYNEQFF.